The T cell receptor beta chain described here comes from a study of patients and donors after allogeneic stem cell transplantation. Each CDR3 protein is one row after TCRdb ran MiXCR on the RT-PCR reads. The sample shows approximately 200,000 distinct CDR3 sequences, 38% of them seen only once. V lost 1 base, J lost 2 bases, and 9 bases lay in between. The CDR3 covers 14 residues. Germline CDR1 is GTSNPN and CDR2 is SVGIG (reference sequence). Sequencing used blood, either unsorted or a sorted T cell fraction (not recorded which). The chain has TRBV30 and TRBJ1-3; D possibly corresponds to TRBD1 (6 bases). This sequence was found in a human donor who was either an allogeneic HSCT recipient or a stem cell or donor lymphocyte infusion donor (not recorded which). It is not recorded whose cells these are; they may come from a transplant donor. CDR3 sequence: CAWSETGPGNTIYF. The CDR3 DNA reads TGTGCCTGGAGTGAAACAGGGCCTGGAAACACCATATATTTT. Together with reference TRBV30 and TRBJ1-3, the CDR3 gives the full variable domain: SQTIHQWPATLVQPVGSPLSLECTVEGTSNPNLYWYRQAAGRGLQLLFYSVGIGQISSEVPQNLSASRPQDRQFILSSKKLLLSDSGFYLCAWSETGPGNTIYFGEGSWLTVV.